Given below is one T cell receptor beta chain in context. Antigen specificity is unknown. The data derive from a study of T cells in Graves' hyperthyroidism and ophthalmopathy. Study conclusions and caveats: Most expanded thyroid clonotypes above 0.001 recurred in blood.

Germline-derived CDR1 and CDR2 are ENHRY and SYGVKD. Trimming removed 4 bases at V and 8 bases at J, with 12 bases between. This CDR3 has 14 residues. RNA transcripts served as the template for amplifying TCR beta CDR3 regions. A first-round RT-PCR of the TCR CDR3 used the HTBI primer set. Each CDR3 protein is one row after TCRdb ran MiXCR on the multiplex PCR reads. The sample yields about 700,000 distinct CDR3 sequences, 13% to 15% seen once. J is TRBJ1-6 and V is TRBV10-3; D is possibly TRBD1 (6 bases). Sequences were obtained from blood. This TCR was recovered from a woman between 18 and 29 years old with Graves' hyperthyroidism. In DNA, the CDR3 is TGTGCCATCAGTGTATCAGGGGCGGATTCACCCCTCCACTTT. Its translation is CAISVSGADSPLHF.